One and the same sample provided the 27 T cell receptor beta chains below, sequenced in a study of blood T cells in healthy people across ages. The authors ran a second PCR of roughly 6 to 12 cycles using a sample-barcoded 5' primer and a J-beta primer mix. Via MiXCR, TCRdb re-called the 5' RACE reads, giving one row per CDR3 protein. This sample has roughly 800,000 distinct CDR3 sequences, with around 25% found just once. This sample was shared with a second study, whose subject was T cells of mothers and their children.

The sequencing input was blood. Receptors originate from a boy aged 5 to 17 in good health.

Only a few counts were recorded for this clonotype. The rearrangement links TRBV29-1 to TRBJ1-1; D remains ambiguous. Germline V CDR1 and CDR2: SQVTM, ANQGSEA. Trimming took 1 base from V and 10 from J, leaving 13 bases between them. The CDR3 extends over 12 amino acids. The CDR3 DNA reads TGCAGCGTTGAAGGTTTTCGAGAGGGAGCTTTCTTT. Amino acids: CSVEGFREGAFF.

There are a few counts of this clonotype. The junction does not match germline at one end; this may be a read error. The rearrangement links TRBV5-1 to TRBJ2-2; D possibly matches TRBD1 or TRBD2 (5 bases each). Per germline, CDR1 SGHRS and CDR2 YFSETQ. The CDR3 spans 15 residues. CDR3 coding DNA: TGCGCCAGCAGCTTGGGTGGGGCTGACACCGGGGAGCCGTTTTTT. This encodes CASSLGGADTGEPFF.

The gene calls are TRBV12-3 or TRBV12-4 and TRBJ2-1; D remains unclear. The CDR3 is 14 residues long. Trimming took off 7 bases at V and 2 bases at J, with 12 bases between the two ends. The CDR3 DNA sequence: TGTGCCAGCACCCGCGGTCCGACCTACAATGAGCAGTTCTTC. Its translation is CASTRGPTYNEQFF.

The gene calls are TRBV28 and TRBJ1-4; 8 bases are shared with TRBD1. Per germline, CDR1 MDHEN and CDR2 SYDVKM. J lost 3 bases, V lost 6 bases, and 9 bases had no gene match. The CDR3 is 16 amino acids. CDR3 nucleotide sequence: TGTGCCAGCAGCAGTAACAGGGGGTCTTCTAATGAAAAACTGTTTTTT. Translated: CASSSNRGSSNEKLFF.

The sample holds a few counts of this clonotype. This chain uses TRBV28 with TRBJ2-6, with 11 bases fitting TRBD1. Germline V gene data show CDR1 as MDHEN and CDR2 as SYDVKM. The CDR3 runs 19 residues. V shed 2 bases and J 2 bases; nucleotides not matched to a gene: 8. In nucleotides, the CDR3 is TGTGCCAGCAGTTTACTTCTCCGGACAGGGGGCCCTGGGGCCAACGTCCTGACTTTC. Protein: CASSLLLRTGGPGANVLTF.

This clonotype was detected a few times. The chain has TRBV7-2 and TRBJ2-1; 10 bases match TRBD2. V lost 5 bases, J lost 7 bases, and 5 bases stayed unmatched. This CDR3 spans 14 amino acids. Per germline, CDR1 SGHTA and CDR2 FQGNSA. The CDR3 DNA is TGTGCCAGCAGCGGCCTGACTAGCGGGAATGAGCAGTTCTTC. Its translation is CASSGLTSGNEQFF. The variable domain in full, with the rest retrieved from reference TRBV7-2 and TRBJ2-1, is GAGVSQSPSNKVTEKGKDVELRCDPISGHTALYWYRQSLGQGLEFLIYFQGNSAPDKSGLPSDRFSAERTGGSVSTLTIQRTQQEDSAVYLCASSGLTSGNEQFFGPGTRLTVL.

The chain combines TRBV4-2 with TRBJ2-5; weak D call: TRBD1 (6 bases). The DNA end is a closer match to TRBJ2-7, so the J assignment may be wrong. Germline V gene lookup returns CDR1 LGHNA and CDR2 YNFKEQ. The CDR3 runs to 15 residues. The CDR3 is CASSQEAGATYEQYF. For the CDR3, the DNA is TGTGCCAGCAGCCAAGAGGCAGGGGCCACCTACGAGCAGTACTTC.

Here the CDR3 reads CSASMGGADEQYF. For the CDR3, the DNA is TGCAGTGCTAGTATGGGGGGCGCAGACGAGCAGTACTTC. The chain carries TRBV20-1 and TRBJ2-7, with D perhaps being TRBD1 or TRBD2 (6 bases each). The CDR3 is 13 residues long. CDR1 is DFQATT and CDR2 is SNEGSKA in the germline V gene (reference sequence). The V gene lost 3 bases and the J gene lost 5 bases, with 14 bases spanning the gap.

The V gene is TRBV29-1, the J gene TRBJ1-4, with unresolved D. Per germline, CDR1 SQVTM and CDR2 ANQGSEA. CDR3 size: 14 residues. V dropped 7 bases and J dropped 5 bases, with 17 bases sitting between them. CDR3 residues: CSAVKASQNEKLFF. CDR3 sequence (DNA): TGCAGCGCCGTGAAGGCGTCACAGAATGAAAAACTGTTTTTT.

Worth noting for this clonotype: An end of the junction differs from the germline gene, which may be a read error. The chain is built from TRBV2 and TRBJ2-3, with 10 bases identical to TRBD2. Germline lookup yields CDR1 SNHLY and CDR2 FYNNEI. This CDR3 is 16 amino acids long. In nucleotides, the CDR3 is TGTGCCGGCAGTGGGGGGCTAGCGGGGGCCACAGATACGCAGTATTTT. This gives the protein CAGSGGLAGATDTQYF.

The chain recombines TRBV6-2 or TRBV6-3 with TRBJ2-7; D is perhaps TRBD1 or TRBD2 (5 bases each). The germline gives CDR1 MNHEY, CDR2 SVGEGT. The CDR3 runs to 13 residues. Between the trimmed V and J ends, which lost 6 bases and 2 bases, there was a span of 11 bases. This chain's CDR3 is CASSGDVAYEQYF. CDR3 DNA sequence: TGTGCCAGCAGCGGGGACGTAGCCTACGAGCAGTACTTC.

The chain combines TRBV7-9 with TRBJ1-1; no clear D gene. Looked up from germline, CDR1 is SEHNR and CDR2 is FQNEAQ (reference sequence). V was trimmed by 3 bases and J by 0 bases, leaving 17 bases between them. There are 17 residues in the CDR3. The CDR3 sequence is CASSLSWSGRMNTEAFF. The CDR3 coding sequence is TGTGCCAGCAGCTTGAGTTGGAGTGGACGGATGAACACTGAAGCTTTCTTT.

Many counts were recorded for this clonotype. J is TRBJ2-7 and V is TRBV5-1, with D perhaps matching TRBD2 (7 bases). CDR1 is SGHRS, CDR2 YFSETQ, per germline. The germline V and J ends were trimmed by 0 bases and 2 bases, with 9 bases remaining between them. The CDR3 has 14 amino acids. The CDR3: CASSLEGGPYEQYF. The CDR3 DNA sequence: TGCGCCAGCAGCTTGGAGGGGGGGCCCTACGAGCAGTACTTC.

V is TRBV7-9 and J is TRBJ2-5; D remains unclear. This CDR3 is built from 14 residues. Germline V gene data show CDR1 as SEHNR and CDR2 as FQNEAQ (reference sequence). V gave up 3 bases and J gave up 3 bases, with 11 bases separating them. The CDR3, as DNA: TGTGCCAGCAGCTTTGCGGTTTTGGAAGAGACCCAGTACTTC. Translated: CASSFAVLEETQYF. Filled out from reference TRBV7-9 and TRBJ2-5, the complete variable domain reads DTGVSQNPRHKITKRGQNVTFRCDPISEHNRLYWYRQTLGQGPEFLTYFQNEAQLEKSRLLSDRFSAERPKGSFSTLEIQRTEQGDSAMYLCASSFAVLEETQYFGPGTRLLVL.

This clonotype was recorded a few times. The chain uses TRBV29-1 and TRBJ1-2, with 8 bases identical to TRBD1. The CDR3 is made up of 15 amino acids. The germline V gene has CDR1 SQVTM and CDR2 ANQGSEA. V was clipped by 6 bases and J by 7 bases; unmatched bases: 16. The CDR3 coding sequence is TGCAGCGTCCCTCCCTTGACAGGGGCTGATGGTGGCTACACCTTC. It translates to CSVPPLTGADGGYTF.

The V call is TRBV4-1, the J call TRBJ2-1; perhaps D is TRBD1 or TRBD2 (7 bases each). The CDR3 spans 14 residues. CDR1 is MGHRA and CDR2 is YSYEKL in the germline V gene. V shed 7 bases and J shed 6 bases, with 16 bases lying between them. The CDR3 loop is CASNQGGRLNEQFF. CDR3 DNA sequence: TGCGCCAGCAACCAGGGGGGGCGGCTCAATGAGCAGTTCTTC.

This clonotype was seen more than once but under ten times. J is TRBJ2-5 and V is TRBV4-3, with 7 bases lining up with TRBD2. The J call is doubtful: the DNA matches TRBJ2-1 better. This CDR3 has 16 residues. Germline V gives CDR1 LGHNA, CDR2 YSLEER. In nucleotides, the CDR3 is TGCGCCAGCAGCCAAGATCACCCTAGCGGAGTAGAAGAGCAGTTCTTC. It is translated as CASSQDHPSGVEEQFF.

Worth noting for this clonotype: The CDR3 carries no conserved terminal phenylalanine or tryptophan, so it likely arises from a read error. The chain joins TRBV5-5 to TRBJ2-7, with a weak D call TRBD1 (6 bases). This CDR3 contains 14 residues. With 4 bases removed from V and 6 bases from J, the gap between germline ends came to 17 bases. Per germline, CDR1 SGHKS and CDR2 YYEKEE (reference sequence). The CDR3 here is CASSLRGPYGEQYC. The CDR3 bases are TGTGCCAGCAGCCTCAGGGGACCCTACGGCGAGCAGTACTGC.

This clonotype was seen a handful of times. This chain links TRBV20-1 with TRBJ2-7; 7 bases align to TRBD2. V trimming: 4 bases; J trimming: 6 bases; junction bases outside the gene matches: 3. The V gene's germline CDR1 is DFQATT and CDR2 SNEGSKA (reference sequence). The CDR3 is made up of 11 amino acids. CDR3 residues: CSAIRLAEQYF. CDR3 coding DNA: TGCAGTGCTATAAGACTAGCCGAGCAGTACTTC.

In its sample, this clonotype was seen a few times. The CDR3 DNA sequence: TGTGCCAGCAGCCCCCGGGACAGGGGATGGGAAAAACTGTTTTTT. Translation gives CASSPRDRGWEKLFF. The chain joins TRBV3-1 to TRBJ1-4; TRBD1 aligns across 10 bases. Looked up from germline, CDR1 is LGHDT and CDR2 is YNNKEL (reference sequence). This CDR3 is 15 amino acids long. V was clipped by 4 bases and J by 8 bases; unmatched bases: 7.

This clonotype was observed a few times. This chain links TRBV5-1 with TRBJ1-5; the D is unclear. CDR3 length: 15 residues. Between the trimmed V and J ends, which lost 4 bases and 6 bases, there was a span of 17 bases. Germline lookup yields CDR1 SGHRS and CDR2 YFSETQ. The CDR3 DNA follows: TGCGCCAGCAGCCGCGGGCCGGGAGGTGGTCAGCCCCAGCATTTT. It codes for CASSRGPGGGQPQHF. The complete variable domain, with remaining parts taken from reference TRBV5-1 and TRBJ1-5, reads KAGVTQTPRYLIKTRGQQVTLSCSPISGHRSVSWYQQTPGQGLQFLFEYFSETQRNKGNFPGRFSGRQFSNSRSEMNVSTLELGDSALYLCASSRGPGGGQPQHFGDGTRLSIL.

The genes are TRBV3-1 and TRBJ1-1, with D possibly TRBD1 on 6 matching bases. This CDR3 is 12 amino acids long. Looked up from germline, CDR1 is LGHDT and CDR2 is YNNKEL (reference sequence). The germline V and J ends were trimmed by 4 bases and 8 bases, with 11 bases remaining between them. The CDR3: CASSRYGQEAFF. As DNA, the CDR3 is TGTGCCAGCAGCCGCTACGGACAGGAAGCTTTCTTT.

The chain uses TRBV18 and TRBJ1-4; possible D gene TRBD1, 5 bases. V shed 6 bases and J shed 11 bases, with 16 bases lying between them. This CDR3 spans 13 amino acids. From germline, CDR1 is KGHSH and CDR2 LQKENI. CDR3 loop: CASSPGLGDKLFF. The CDR3 bases are TGTGCCAGCTCCCCCGGGCTCGGGGACAAACTGTTTTTT.

The chain is built from TRBV6-2 or TRBV6-3 and TRBJ2-7; no definite D call. Trimming pared 5 bases from V and 2 bases from J, leaving 13 bases between. CDR3 length equals 14 residues. CDR1 MNHEY and CDR2 SVGEGT come from the germline V gene. CDR3 residues: CASSKTGPTYEQYF. The CDR3 DNA reads TGTGCCAGCAGTAAGACCGGACCGACCTACGAGCAGTACTTC.

This clonotype appeared a few times. As DNA, the CDR3 is TGTGCCAGCCAGTACTTCGACGAGCAGTACTTC. It codes for CASQYFDEQYF. The chain carries TRBV28 and TRBJ2-7; D remains unclear. V was clipped by 8 bases and J by 5 bases, with 10 bases between them. Germline lookup yields CDR1 MDHEN and CDR2 SYDVKM. The CDR3 is 11 amino acids. The variable domain in full, with the rest retrieved from reference TRBV28 and TRBJ2-7, is DVKVTQSSRYLVKRTGEKVFLECVQDMDHENMFWYRQDPGLGLRLIYFSYDVKMKEKGDIPEGYSVSREKKERFSLILESASTNQTSMYLCASQYFDEQYFGPGTRLTVT.

The V gene is TRBV5-1, the J gene TRBJ1-2; a possible D gene is TRBD1 (5 bases). V lost 4 bases, J lost 2 bases, and 9 bases lay in between. The length of the CDR3 is 13 residues. The germline CDR1 and CDR2 sequences are SGHRS and YFSETQ. The CDR3 bases are TGCGCCAGCAGCGGGGACGGCAACTATGGCTACACCTTC. Protein: CASSGDGNYGYTF.

This clonotype has more than one count but fewer than ten. The chain uses TRBV20-1 and TRBJ2-3, with TRBD2 matching over 10 bases. CDR1 and CDR2 (germline): DFQATT, SNEGSKA (reference sequence). The V segment lost 1 base and the J segment 2 bases; nucleotides outside the gene matches: 3. This CDR3 contains 15 residues. CDR3 in DNA: TGCAGTGCTAGAGTTAGCGGGAGGTCCACAGATACGCAGTATTTT. It translates to CSARVSGRSTDTQYF.